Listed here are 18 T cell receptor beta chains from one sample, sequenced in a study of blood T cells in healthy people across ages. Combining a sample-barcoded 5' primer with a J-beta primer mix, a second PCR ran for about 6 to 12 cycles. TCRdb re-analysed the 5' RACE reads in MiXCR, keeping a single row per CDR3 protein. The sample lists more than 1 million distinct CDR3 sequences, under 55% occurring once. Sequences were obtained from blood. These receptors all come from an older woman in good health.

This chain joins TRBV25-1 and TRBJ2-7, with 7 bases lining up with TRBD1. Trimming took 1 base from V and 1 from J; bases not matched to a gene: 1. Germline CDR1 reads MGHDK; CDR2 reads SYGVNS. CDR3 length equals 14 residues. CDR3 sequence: CASSEWDSSYEQYF. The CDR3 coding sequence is TGTGCCAGCAGTGAATGGGACAGTTCCTACGAGCAGTACTTC.

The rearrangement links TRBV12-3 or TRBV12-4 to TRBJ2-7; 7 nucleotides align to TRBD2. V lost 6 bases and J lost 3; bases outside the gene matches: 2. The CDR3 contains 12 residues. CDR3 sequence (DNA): TGTGCCAGCAGACTAGCGCGCTACGAGCAGTACTTC. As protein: CASRLARYEQYF.

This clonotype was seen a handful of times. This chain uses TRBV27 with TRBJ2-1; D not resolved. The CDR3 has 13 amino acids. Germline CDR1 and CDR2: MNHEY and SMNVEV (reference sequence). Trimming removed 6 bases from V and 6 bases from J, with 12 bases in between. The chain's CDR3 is CASSPGSINEQFF. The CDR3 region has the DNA TGTGCCAGCAGCCCAGGCTCTATCAATGAGCAGTTCTTC.

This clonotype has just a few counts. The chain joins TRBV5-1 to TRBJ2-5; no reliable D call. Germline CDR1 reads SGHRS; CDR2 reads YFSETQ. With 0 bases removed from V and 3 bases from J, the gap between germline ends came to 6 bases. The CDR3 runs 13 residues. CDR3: CASSLDSKETQYF. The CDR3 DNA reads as TGCGCCAGCAGCTTGGACAGCAAAGAGACCCAGTACTTC. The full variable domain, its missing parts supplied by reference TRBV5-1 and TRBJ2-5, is KAGVTQTPRYLIKTRGQQVTLSCSPISGHRSVSWYQQTPGQGLQFLFEYFSETQRNKGNFPGRFSGRQFSNSRSEMNVSTLELGDSALYLCASSLDSKETQYFGPGTRLLVL.

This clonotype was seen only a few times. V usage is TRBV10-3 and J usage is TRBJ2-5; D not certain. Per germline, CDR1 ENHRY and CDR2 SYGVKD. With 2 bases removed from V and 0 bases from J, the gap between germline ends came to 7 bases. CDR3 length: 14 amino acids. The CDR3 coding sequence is TGTGCCATCAGTGAGCGCACCTACCAAGAGACCCAGTACTTC. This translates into CAISERTYQETQYF.

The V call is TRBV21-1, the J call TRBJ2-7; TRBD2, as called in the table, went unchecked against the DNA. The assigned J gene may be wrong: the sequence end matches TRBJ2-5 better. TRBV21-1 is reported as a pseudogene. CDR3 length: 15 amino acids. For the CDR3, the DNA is TGTGCCAGCAGCAAAGTAGAAGGTATATGGGAGACCCAGTACTTC. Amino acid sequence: CASSKVEGIWETQYF.

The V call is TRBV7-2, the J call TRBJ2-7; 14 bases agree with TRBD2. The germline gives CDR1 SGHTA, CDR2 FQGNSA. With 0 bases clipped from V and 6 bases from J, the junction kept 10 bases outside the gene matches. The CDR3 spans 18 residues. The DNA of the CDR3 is TGTGCCAGCAGCTTAGCGACCGGGACTAGCGGGAGTTCGGCCGAGCAGTACTTC. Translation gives CASSLATGTSGSSAEQYF.

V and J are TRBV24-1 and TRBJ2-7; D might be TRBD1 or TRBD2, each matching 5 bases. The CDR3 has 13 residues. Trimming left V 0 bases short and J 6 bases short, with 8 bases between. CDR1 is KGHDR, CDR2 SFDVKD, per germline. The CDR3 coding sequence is TGTGCCACCAGTGATTTGTGGGGGAGCGAGCAGTACTTC. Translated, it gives CATSDLWGSEQYF.

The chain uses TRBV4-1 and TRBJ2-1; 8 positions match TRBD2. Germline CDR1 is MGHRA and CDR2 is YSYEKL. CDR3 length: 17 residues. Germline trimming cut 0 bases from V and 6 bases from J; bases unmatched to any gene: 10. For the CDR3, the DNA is TGCGCCAGCAGCCAAGAAAGGGGACTAGTAGAGGGCAATGAGCAGTTCTTC. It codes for CASSQERGLVEGNEQFF.

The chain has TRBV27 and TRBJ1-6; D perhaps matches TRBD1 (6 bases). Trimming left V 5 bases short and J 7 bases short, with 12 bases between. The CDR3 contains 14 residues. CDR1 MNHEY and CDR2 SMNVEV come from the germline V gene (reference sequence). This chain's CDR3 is CASSTTGKNSPLHF. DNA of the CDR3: TGTGCCAGCAGTACCACAGGGAAGAATTCACCCCTCCACTTT.

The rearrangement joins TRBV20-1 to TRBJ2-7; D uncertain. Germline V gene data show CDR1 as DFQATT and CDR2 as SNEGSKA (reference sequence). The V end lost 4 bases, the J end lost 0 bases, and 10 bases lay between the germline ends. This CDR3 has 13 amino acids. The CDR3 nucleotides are TGCAGTGCTACCGGACGGACCTCCTACGAGCAGTACTTC. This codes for CSATGRTSYEQYF.

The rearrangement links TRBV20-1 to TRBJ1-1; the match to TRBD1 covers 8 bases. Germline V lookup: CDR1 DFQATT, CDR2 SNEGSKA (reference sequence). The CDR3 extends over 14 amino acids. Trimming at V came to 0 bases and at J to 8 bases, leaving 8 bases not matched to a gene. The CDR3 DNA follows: TGCAGTGCTAGAGACAGGACAGGGAAGTTCGAAGCTTTCTTT. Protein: CSARDRTGKFEAFF.

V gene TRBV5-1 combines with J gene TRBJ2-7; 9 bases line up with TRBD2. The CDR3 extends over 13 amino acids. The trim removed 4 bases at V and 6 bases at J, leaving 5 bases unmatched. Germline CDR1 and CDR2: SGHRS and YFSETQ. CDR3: CASSISGSVEQYF. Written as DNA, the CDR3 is TGCGCCAGCAGCATTAGCGGGAGTGTCGAGCAGTACTTC. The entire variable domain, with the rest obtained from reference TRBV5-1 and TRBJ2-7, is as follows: KAGVTQTPRYLIKTRGQQVTLSCSPISGHRSVSWYQQTPGQGLQFLFEYFSETQRNKGNFPGRFSGRQFSNSRSEMNVSTLELGDSALYLCASSISGSVEQYFGPGTRLTVT.

Here the CDR3 DNA reads TGTGCCATCAGTGAGAACCGGGGGGGATCCGAGCAGTACTTC. Protein product: CAISENRGGSEQYF. The rearrangement joins TRBV10-3 to TRBJ2-7, with 8 bases identical to TRBD2. Looked up from germline, CDR1 is ENHRY and CDR2 is SYGVKD. The CDR3 runs 14 residues. The J segment lost 6 bases and the V segment lost 2 bases, leaving 6 bases of the junction unmatched.

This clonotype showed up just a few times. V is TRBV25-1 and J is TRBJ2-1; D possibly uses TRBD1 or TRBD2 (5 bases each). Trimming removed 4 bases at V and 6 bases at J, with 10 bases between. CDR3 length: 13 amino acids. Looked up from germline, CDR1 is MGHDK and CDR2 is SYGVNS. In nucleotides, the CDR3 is TGTGCCAGCAGTGCAGGGACCGGCAATGAGCAGTTCTTC. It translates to CASSAGTGNEQFF.

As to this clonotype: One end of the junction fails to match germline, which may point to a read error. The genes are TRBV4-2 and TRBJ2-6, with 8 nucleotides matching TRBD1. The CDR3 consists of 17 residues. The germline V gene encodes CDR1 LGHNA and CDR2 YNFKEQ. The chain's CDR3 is CASSQVSQGAGVNVLTF. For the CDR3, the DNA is TGTGCCAGCAGCCAAGTCTCCCAGGGGGCCGGGGTCAACGTCCTGACTTTC.

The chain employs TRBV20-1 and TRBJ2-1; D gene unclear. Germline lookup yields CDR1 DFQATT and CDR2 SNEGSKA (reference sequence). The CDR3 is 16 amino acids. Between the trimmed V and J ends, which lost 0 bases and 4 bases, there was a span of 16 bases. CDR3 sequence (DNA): TGCAGTGCTAGAGATCTATATGGGCGCCCTTACAATGAGCAGTTCTTC. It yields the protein CSARDLYGRPYNEQFF.

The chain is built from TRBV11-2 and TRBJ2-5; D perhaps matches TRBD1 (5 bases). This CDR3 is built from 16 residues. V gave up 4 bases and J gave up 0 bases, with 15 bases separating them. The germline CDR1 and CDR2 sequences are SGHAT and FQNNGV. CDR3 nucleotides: TGTGCCAGCAGCTCACCTCATGCGACAGACCAAGAGACCCAGTACTTC. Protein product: CASSSPHATDQETQYF.